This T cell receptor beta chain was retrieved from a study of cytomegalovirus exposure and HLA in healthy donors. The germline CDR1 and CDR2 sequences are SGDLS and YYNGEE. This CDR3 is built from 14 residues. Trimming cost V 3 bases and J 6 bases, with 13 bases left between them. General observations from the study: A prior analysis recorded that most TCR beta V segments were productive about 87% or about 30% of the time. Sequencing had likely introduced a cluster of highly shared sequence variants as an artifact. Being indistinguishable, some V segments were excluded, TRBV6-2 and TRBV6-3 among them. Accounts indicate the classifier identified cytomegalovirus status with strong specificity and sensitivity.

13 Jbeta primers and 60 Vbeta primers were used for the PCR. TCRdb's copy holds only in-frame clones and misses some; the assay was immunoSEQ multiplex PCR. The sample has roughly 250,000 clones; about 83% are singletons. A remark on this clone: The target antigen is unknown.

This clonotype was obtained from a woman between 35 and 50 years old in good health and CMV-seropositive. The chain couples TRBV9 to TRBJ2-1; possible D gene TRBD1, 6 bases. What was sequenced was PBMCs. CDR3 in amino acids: CASSARDKLNEQFF. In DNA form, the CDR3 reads TGTGCCAGCAGCGCCCGGGACAAGCTCAATGAGCAGTTCTTC.